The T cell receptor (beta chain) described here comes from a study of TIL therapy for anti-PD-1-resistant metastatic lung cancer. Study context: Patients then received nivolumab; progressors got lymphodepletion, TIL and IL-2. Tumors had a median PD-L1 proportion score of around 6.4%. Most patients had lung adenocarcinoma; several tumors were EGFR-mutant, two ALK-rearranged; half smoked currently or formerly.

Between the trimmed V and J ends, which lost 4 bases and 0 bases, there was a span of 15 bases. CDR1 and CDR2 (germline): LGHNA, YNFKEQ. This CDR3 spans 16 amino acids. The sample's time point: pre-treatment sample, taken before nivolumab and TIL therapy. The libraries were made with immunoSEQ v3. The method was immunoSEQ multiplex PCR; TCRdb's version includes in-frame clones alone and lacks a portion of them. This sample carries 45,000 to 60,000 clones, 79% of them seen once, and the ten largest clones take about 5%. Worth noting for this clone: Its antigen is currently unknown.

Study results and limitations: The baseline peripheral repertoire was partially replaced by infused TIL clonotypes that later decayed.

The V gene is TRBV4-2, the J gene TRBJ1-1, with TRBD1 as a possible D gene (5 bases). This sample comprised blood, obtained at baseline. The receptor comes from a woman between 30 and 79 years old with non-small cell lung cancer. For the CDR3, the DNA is TGTGCCAGCAGCCGGGAGGGGACGGGCTTGAACACTGAAGCTTTCTTT. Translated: CASSREGTGLNTEAFF.